The rows below give T cell receptor beta chains drawn from one sample of a study of T cell changes during pregnancy in multiple sclerosis. Assay used: immunoSEQ multiplex PCR; TCRdb lists only in-frame clones, some missing. The top ten hold around 0.38% of the sample, which has 45,000 to 50,000 clones, 85% to 95% seen once. The material sequenced was CD4+ T cells from peripheral blood mononuclear cells, taken in the second trimester of pregnancy. These TCRs come from a female donor in good health, enrolled as a control in a pregnancy study. CDR3s include the opening cysteine and the closing phenylalanine or tryptophan. D genes are given only for firm matches. Only some rows state a clone size, as once, few, many or a class for expanded clones.

V gene	clone size	D gene	J gene	CDR3 protein	CDR3 DNA
TRBV7-9	-	-	TRBJ2-1	CASSPDNEQFF	TGTGCCAGCAGCCCAGACAATGAGCAGTTCTTC
TRBV4-3	once	-	TRBJ2-5	CASSQEVGRQETQYF	TGCGCCAGCAGCCAAGAAGTGGGGCGGCAAGAGACTCAGTACTTC
TRBV4-3	once	-	TRBJ2-6	CASSQDQVILSGANVLTF	TGCGCCAGCAGCCAAGACCAAGTAATACTATCTGGGGCCAACGTCCTGACTTTC
TRBV6-5	-	TRBD1	TRBJ2-7	CAAGEDRVSEQYF	TGTGCCGCCGGGGAGGACAGGGTTAGCGAGCAGTACTTC
TRBV6-1	-	-	TRBJ1-2	CASSDRGYGYTF	TGTGCCAGCAGTGACAGGGGATATGGCTACACCTTC
TRBV7-2	-	TRBD1	TRBJ2-3	CASLPNRGPSDTQYF	TGTGCCAGCCTCCCCAACAGGGGCCCCTCAGATACGCAGTATTTT
TRBV19	-	-	TRBJ2-4	CASNPGDLAKNIQYF	TGTGCCAGTAATCCAGGGGACCTGGCCAAAAACATTCAGTACTTC
TRBV11-3	-	-	TRBJ1-2	CASSFDSSLDYTF	TGTGCCAGCAGCTTTGACAGCAGCTTGGACTACACCTTC
TRBV4-2	-	TRBD2	TRBJ2-3	CASSQDRTPGLAGGIINTDTQYF	TGTGCCAGCAGCCAAGACCGCACCCCCGGACTAGCGGGGGGAATTATCAACACAGATACGCAGTATTTT
TRBV4-1	-	-	TRBJ1-2	CASSPGPNREKDYGYTF	TGCGCCAGCAGCCCCGGCCCTAACAGGGAGAAGGACTATGGCTACACCTTC
TRBV4-2	-	-	TRBJ1-5	CASSQDGRSSNQPQHF	TGTGCCAGCAGCCAAGATGGTAGGAGCAGCAATCAGCCCCAGCATTTT
TRBV7-2	-	-	TRBJ1-5	CASTLAGNQPQHF	TGTGCCAGCACCCTTGCGGGCAATCAGCCCCAGCATTTT
TRBV27	-	TRBD2	TRBJ2-1	CASSPLAGTYNEQFF	TGTGCCAGCAGTCCTCTAGCGGGGACTTACAATGAGCAGTTCTTC
TRBV6-6	-	-	TRBJ2-7	CASASGGPYEQYF	TGTGCCAGCGCCTCTGGGGGCCCCTACGAGCAGTACTTC
TRBV13	-	TRBD1	TRBJ1-4	CASSLGMGTGVEKLFF	TGTGCCAGCAGCTTAGGTATGGGGACAGGAGTTGAAAAACTGTTTTTT
TRBV7-3	-	-	TRBJ2-2	CASSTGSNTGELFF	TGTGCCAGTTCAACAGGGTCGAACACCGGGGAGCTGTTTTTT
TRBV7-9	-	TRBD1	TRBJ2-3	CASSPTGTGEITDTQYF	TGTGCCAGCAGCCCGACCGGGACAGGAGAAATCACAGATACGCAGTATTTT
TRBV19	-	-	TRBJ2-3	CASSSRPQRTDTQYF	TGTGCCAGTAGTTCGAGGCCCCAACGCACAGATACGCAGTATTTT
TRBV2	-	TRBD1	TRBJ1-4	CASSEGRTGGEKLFF	TGTGCCAGCAGTGAAGGGAGGACAGGTGGTGAAAAACTGTTTTTT
TRBV5-1	-	-	TRBJ1-2	CASGETGTAGYTF	TGCGCCAGCGGCGAAACAGGGACCGCGGGCTACACCTTC
TRBV6-1	-	TRBD1	TRBJ1-1	CASSSGTENTEAFF	TGTGCCAGCAGTTCCGGGACAGAGAACACTGAAGCTTTCTTT
TRBV7-9	-	-	TRBJ1-4	CASSLVRSELEKLFF	TGTGCCAGCAGCTTAGTGCGATCGGAGCTGGAAAAACTGTTTTTT
TRBV5-1	-	TRBD1	TRBJ1-2	CASSWTGGGNYGYTF	TGCGCCAGCAGCTGGACAGGGGGCGGTAACTATGGCTACACCTTC
TRBV9	-	TRBD1	TRBJ1-1	CASSVVPTGRNTEAFF	TGTGCCAGCAGCGTAGTTCCGACAGGGAGGAACACTGAAGCTTTCTTT
TRBV7-3	-	TRBD1	TRBJ1-2	CASSPTGNNGYTF	TGTGCCAGCAGCCCGACAGGGAATAACGGCTACACCTTC
TRBV6-1	once	TRBD2	TRBJ2-3	CASSARTSGADTQYF	TGTGCCAGCAGTGCCCGGACTAGTGGCGCCGATACGCAGTATTTT
TRBV19	-	-	TRBJ1-5	CASSMGGGIGQPQHF	TGTGCCAGTAGTATGGGTGGGGGGATCGGTCAGCCCCAGCATTTT
TRBV10-3	-	-	TRBJ1-1	CAISSGRGTEAFF	TGTGCCATCAGCTCAGGGAGGGGCACTGAAGCTTTCTTT
TRBV7-2	-	-	TRBJ1-2	CASSSGSNYGYTF	TGTGCCAGCAGCTCAGGATCTAACTATGGCTACACCTTC
TRBV29-1	-	-	TRBJ2-5	CSVGLQLKQETQYF	TGCAGCGTTGGACTACAGCTGAAACAAGAGACCCAGTACTTC
TRBV5-5	once	TRBD1	TRBJ1-6	CASGPAGGSSPLHF	TGTGCCAGCGGCCCCGCAGGGGGATCTTCACCCCTCCACTTT
TRBV7-9	-	-	TRBJ1-1	CASRKTQGPNTEAFF	TGTGCCAGCAGGAAGACCCAGGGGCCGAACACTGAAGCTTTCTTT
TRBV10-3	few	-	TRBJ1-1	CAISGTARDTEAFF	TGTGCCATCAGCGGGACTGCCCGGGACACTGAAGCTTTCTTT
TRBV19	-	-	TRBJ2-1	CASSIRGGASYNEQFF	TGTGCCAGTAGTATAAGGGGGGGGGCCTCCTACAATGAGCAGTTCTTC
TRBV4-1	-	TRBD1	TRBJ1-2	CASSQIGGTGGYGYTF	TGCGCCAGCAGCCAAATCGGTGGGACAGGGGGGTATGGCTACACCTTC
TRBV4-2	-	-	TRBJ2-5	CASSPEGLLQETQYF	TGTGCCAGCAGCCCAGAGGGGCTTCTCCAAGAGACCCAGTACTTC
TRBV6-6	-	-	TRBJ2-1	CASGNPGGLNEQFF	TGTGCCAGCGGGAACCCCGGGGGTCTCAATGAGCAGTTCTTC
TRBV4-3	-	-	TRBJ1-1	CASSQQMNTEAFF	TGCGCCAGCAGCCAACAGATGAACACTGAAGCTTTCTTT
TRBV19	once	TRBD1	TRBJ1-4	CASSIRGQRKLFF	TGTGCCAGTAGTATCAGGGGGCAGAGAAAACTGTTTTTT
TRBV11-3	-	-	TRBJ2-7	CASSFGEYDEQYF	TGTGCCAGCAGCTTTGGGGAGTACGACGAGCAGTACTTC
TRBV9	once	TRBD1	TRBJ2-3	CASSVGARDRGDTQYF	TGTGCCAGCAGCGTGGGGGCCCGGGACAGGGGGGATACGCAGTATTTT